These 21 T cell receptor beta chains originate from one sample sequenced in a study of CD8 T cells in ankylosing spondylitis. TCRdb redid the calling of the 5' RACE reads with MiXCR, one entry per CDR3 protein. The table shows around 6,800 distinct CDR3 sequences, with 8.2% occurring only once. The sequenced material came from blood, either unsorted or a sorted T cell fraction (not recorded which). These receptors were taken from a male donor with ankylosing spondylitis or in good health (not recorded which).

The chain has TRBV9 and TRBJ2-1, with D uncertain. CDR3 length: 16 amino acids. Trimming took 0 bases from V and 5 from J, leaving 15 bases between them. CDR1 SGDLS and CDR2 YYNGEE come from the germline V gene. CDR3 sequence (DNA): TGTGCCAGCAGCGTAGATTCGATTGGTGGGGACAATGAGCAGTTCTTC. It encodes CASSVDSIGGDNEQFF.

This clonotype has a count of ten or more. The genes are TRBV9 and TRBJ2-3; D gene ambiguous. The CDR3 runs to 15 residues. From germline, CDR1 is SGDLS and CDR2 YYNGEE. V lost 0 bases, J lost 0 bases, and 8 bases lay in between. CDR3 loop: CASSVVEDSTDTQYF. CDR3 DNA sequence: TGTGCCAGCAGCGTAGTAGAGGACAGCACAGATACGCAGTATTTT.

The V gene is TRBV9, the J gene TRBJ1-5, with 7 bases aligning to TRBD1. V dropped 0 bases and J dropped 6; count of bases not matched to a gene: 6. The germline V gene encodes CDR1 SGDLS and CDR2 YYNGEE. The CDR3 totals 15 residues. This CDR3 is CASSVAGGVSQPQHF. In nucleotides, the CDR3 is TGTGCCAGCAGCGTAGCAGGGGGTGTCAGTCAGCCCCAGCATTTT.

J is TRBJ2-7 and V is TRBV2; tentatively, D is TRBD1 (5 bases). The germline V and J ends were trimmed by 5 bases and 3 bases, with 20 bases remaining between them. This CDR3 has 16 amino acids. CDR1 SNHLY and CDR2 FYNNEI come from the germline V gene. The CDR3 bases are TGTGCCAGCAGTATAGATGAGTGGGGCGCCAACTACGAGCAGTACGTC. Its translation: CASSIDEWGANYEQYV.

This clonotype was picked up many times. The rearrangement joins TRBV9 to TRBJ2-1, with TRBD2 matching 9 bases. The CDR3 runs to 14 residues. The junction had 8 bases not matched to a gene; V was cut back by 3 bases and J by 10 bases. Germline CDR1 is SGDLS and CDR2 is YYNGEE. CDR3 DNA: TGTGCCAGCAGCGATAGCGGGAGTCCGTTCGAGCAGTTCTTC. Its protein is CASSDSGSPFEQFF.

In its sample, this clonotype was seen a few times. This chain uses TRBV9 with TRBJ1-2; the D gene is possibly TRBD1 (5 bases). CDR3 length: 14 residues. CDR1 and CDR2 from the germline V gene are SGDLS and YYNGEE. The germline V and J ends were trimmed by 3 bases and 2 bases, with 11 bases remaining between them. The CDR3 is CASSGTQGNYGYTF. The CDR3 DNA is TGTGCCAGCAGCGGAACTCAGGGCAACTATGGCTACACCTTC.

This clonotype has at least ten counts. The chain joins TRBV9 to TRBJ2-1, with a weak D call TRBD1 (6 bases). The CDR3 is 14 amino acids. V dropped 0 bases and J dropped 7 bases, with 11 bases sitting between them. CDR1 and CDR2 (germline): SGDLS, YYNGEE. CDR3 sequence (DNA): TGTGCCAGCAGCGTAGGCGCAGGGGTAAATGAGCAGTTCTTC. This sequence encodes CASSVGAGVNEQFF.

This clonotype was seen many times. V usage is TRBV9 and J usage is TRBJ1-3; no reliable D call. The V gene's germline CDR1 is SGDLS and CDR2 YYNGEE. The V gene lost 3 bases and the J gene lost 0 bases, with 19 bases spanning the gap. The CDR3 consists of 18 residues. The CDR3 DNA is TGTGCCAGCAGCGGAGGCCCCCCGTCGGGTAGCTCTGGAAACACCATATATTTT. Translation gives CASSGGPPSGSSGNTIYF.

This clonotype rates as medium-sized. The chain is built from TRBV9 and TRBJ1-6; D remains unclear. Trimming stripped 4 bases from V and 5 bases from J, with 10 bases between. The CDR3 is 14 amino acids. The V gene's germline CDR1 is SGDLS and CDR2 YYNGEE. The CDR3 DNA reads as TGTGCCAGCAGCCCCACGCGGGATAATTCACCCCTCCACTTT. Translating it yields CASSPTRDNSPLHF.

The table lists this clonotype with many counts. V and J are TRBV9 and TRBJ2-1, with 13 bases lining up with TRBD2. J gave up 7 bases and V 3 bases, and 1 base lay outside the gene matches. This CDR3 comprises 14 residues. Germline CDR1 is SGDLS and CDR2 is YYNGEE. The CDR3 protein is CASSGGLAGNEQFF. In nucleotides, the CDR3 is TGTGCCAGCAGCGGGGGACTAGCGGGAAATGAGCAGTTCTTC.

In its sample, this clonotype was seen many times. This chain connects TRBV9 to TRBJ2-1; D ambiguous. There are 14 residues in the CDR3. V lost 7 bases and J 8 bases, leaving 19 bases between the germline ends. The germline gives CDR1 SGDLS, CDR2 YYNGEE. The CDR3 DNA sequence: TGTGCCAGCGCCGGCCAAAGAGCAGCTGATGAGCAGTTCTTC. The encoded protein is CASAGQRAADEQFF.

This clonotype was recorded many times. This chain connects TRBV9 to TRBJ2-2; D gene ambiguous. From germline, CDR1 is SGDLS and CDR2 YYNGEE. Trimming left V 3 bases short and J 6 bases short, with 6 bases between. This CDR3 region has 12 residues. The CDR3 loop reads CASSAAAGELFF. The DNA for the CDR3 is TGTGCCAGCAGCGCCGCAGCCGGGGAGCTGTTTTTT.

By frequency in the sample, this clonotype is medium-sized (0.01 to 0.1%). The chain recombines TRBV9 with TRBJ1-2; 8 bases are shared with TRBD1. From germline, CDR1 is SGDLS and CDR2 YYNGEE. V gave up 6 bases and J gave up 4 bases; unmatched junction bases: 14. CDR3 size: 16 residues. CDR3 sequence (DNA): TGTGCCAGCATCGATCGGTCTCGGACAGGGACCTATGGCTACACCTTC. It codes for CASIDRSRTGTYGYTF. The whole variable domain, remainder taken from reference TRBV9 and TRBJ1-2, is DSGVTQTPKHLITATGQRVTLRCSPRSGDLSVYWYQQSLDQGLQFLIQYYNGEERAKGNILERFSAQQFPDLHSELNLSSLELGDSALYFCASIDRSRTGTYGYTFGSGTRLTVV.

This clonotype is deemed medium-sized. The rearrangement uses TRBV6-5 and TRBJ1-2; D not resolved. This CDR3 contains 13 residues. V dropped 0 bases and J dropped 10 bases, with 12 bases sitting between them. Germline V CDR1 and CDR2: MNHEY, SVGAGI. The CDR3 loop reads CASSYSPALDYTF. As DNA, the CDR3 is TGTGCCAGCAGTTACTCGCCGGCGTTGGACTACACCTTC.

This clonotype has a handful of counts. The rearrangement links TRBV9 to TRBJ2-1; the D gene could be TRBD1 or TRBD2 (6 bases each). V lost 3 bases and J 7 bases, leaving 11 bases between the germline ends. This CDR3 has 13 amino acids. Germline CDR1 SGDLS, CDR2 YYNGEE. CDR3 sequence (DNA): TGTGCCAGCAGCGAGGGGGGTGGGAATGAGCAGTTCTTC. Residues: CASSEGGGNEQFF.

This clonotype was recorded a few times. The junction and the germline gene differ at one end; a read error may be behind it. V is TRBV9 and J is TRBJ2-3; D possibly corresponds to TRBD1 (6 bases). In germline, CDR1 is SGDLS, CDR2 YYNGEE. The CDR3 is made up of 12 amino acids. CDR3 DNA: TGTGCCAGCAGCCCAGGGCAGGGACAACCTACTTTT. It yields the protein CASSPGQGQPTF.

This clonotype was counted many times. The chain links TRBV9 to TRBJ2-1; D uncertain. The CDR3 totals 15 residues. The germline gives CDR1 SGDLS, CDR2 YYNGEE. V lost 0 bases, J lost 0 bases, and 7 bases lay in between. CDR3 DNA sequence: TGTGCCAGCAGCGTAGGAAGCGACTCCTACAATGAGCAGTTCTTC. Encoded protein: CASSVGSDSYNEQFF.

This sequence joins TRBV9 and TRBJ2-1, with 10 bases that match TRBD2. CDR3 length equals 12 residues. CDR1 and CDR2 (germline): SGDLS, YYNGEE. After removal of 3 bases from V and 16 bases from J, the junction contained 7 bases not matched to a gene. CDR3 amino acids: CASSGAGGGQFF. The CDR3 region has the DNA TGTGCCAGCAGCGGAGCGGGAGGGGGGCAATTCTTC. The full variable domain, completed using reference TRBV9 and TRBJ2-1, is DSGVTQTPKHLITATGQRVTLRCSPRSGDLSVYWYQQSLDQGLQFLIQYYNGEERAKGNILERFSAQQFPDLHSELNLSSLELGDSALYFCASSGAGGGQFFGPGTRLTVL.

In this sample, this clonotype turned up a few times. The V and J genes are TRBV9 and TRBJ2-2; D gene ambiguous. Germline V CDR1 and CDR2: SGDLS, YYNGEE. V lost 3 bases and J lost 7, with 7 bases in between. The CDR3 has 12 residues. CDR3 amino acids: CASSGVIGELFF. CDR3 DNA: TGTGCCAGCAGCGGCGTCATCGGGGAGCTGTTTTTT.

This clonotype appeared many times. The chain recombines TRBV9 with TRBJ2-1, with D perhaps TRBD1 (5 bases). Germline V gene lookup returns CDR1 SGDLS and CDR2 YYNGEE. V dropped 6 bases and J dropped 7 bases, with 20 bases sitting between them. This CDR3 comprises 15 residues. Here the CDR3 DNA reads TGTGCCAGCACCTCTGAGGACAAGGCTCCAAATGAGCAGTTCTTC. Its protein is CASTSEDKAPNEQFF.

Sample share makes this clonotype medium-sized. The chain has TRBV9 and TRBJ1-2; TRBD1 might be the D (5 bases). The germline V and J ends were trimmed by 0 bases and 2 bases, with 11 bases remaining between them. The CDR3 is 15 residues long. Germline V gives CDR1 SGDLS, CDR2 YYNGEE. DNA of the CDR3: TGTGCCAGCAGCGTAGGTCGGGGCCCCAACTATGGCTACACCTTC. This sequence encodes CASSVGRGPNYGYTF.